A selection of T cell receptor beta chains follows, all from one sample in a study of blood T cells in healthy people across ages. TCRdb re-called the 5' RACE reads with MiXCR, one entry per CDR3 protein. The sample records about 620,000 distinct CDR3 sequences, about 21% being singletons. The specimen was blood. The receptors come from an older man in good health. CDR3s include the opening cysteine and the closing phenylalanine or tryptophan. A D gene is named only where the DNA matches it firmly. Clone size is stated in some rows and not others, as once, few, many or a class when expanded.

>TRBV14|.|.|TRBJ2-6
CASSQAQGGGANVLTF
TGTGCCAGCAGCCAAGCTCAGGGGGGCGGGGCCAACGTCCTGACTTTC
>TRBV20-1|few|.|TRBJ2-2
CSARVPGTGELFF
TGCAGTGCTAGAGTCCCGGGCACCGGGGAGCTGTTTTTT
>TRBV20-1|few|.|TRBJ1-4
CSARDSGVTNEKLFF
TGCAGTGCTAGAGACTCGGGGGTTACTAATGAAAAACTGTTTTTT
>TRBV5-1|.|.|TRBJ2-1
CASSNKGLASNNEQFF
TGCGCCAGCAGCAACAAGGGACTGGCCAGTAACAATGAGCAGTTCTTC
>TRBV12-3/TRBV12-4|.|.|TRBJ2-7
CASSKLQGYEQYF
TGTGCCAGCAGCAAATTACAGGGCTACGAGCAGTACTTC
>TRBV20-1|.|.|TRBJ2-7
CSASKAYEQYF
TGCAGTGCTAGCAAAGCCTACGAGCAGTACTTC
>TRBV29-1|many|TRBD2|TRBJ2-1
CSVGTSGSSYNEQFF
TGCAGCGTTGGGACTAGCGGAAGCTCCTACAATGAGCAGTTCTTC
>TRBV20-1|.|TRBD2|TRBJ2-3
CSARDTGGADTQYF
TGCAGTGCTAGAGATACGGGGGGGGCAGATACGCAGTATTTT
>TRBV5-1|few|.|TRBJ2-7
CASSLSFGTEYAYEQYF
TGCGCCAGCAGCTTGAGTTTTGGGACCGAATATGCCTACGAGCAGTACTTC
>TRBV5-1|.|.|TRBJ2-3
CARLLKQGNKTDTQYF
TGCGCCAGGCTGTTGAAACAGGGAAACAAGACAGATACGCAGTATTTT
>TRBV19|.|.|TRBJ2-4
CASRSQSQGAKNIQYF
TGTGCCAGTAGATCACAATCGCAGGGGGCCAAAAACATTCAGTACTTC
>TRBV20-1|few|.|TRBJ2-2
CSANIISGADGELFF
TGCAGTGCTAATATCATATCTGGGGCGGACGGGGAGCTGTTTTTT
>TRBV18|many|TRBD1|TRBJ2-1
CASSPRTGKNEQFF
TGTGCCAGCTCACCAAGGACAGGGAAAAATGAGCAGTTCTTC
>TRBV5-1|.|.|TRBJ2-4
CASSQGQNIQYF
TGCGCCAGCAGCCAAGGACAAAACATTCAGTACTTC
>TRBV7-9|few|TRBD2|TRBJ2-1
CASSIRLSGNNEQFF
TGTGCCAGCAGCATTCGACTTAGCGGGAACAATGAGCAGTTCTTC
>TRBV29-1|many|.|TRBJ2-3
CSFDRGTDTQYF
TGCAGCTTTGACCGGGGGACAGATACGCAGTATTTT
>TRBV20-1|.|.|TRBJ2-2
CSASQGTGALFF
TGCAGTGCTAGTCAGGGTACCGGGGCGCTGTTTTTT
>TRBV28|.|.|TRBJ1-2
CASSFLAENYGYTF
TGTGCCAGCAGTTTCCTGGCAGAAAACTATGGCTACACCTTC
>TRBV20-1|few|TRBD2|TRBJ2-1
CSARDGLAGRNEQFF
TGCAGTGCTAGAGACGGACTAGCGGGAAGAAATGAGCAGTTCTTC
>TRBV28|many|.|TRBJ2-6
CASSLSGLSGANVLTF
TGTGCCAGCAGTTTATCCGGCCTTTCTGGGGCCAACGTCCTGACTTTC
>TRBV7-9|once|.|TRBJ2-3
CASSPHTRQGTDTQYF
TGTGCCAGCAGCCCCCACACCCGACAGGGCACAGATACGCAGTATTTT
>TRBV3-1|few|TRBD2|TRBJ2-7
CASSRGTSGRLGEQYF
TGTGCCAGCAGCCGAGGGACTAGCGGGAGGCTCGGCGAGCAGTACTTC
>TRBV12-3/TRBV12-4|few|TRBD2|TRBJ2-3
CASSGLTSGRATDTQYF
TGTGCCAGCAGCGGCCTGACTAGCGGGAGGGCAACAGATACGCAGTATTTT
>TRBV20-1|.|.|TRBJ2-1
CSARSVSGVHEQFF
TGCAGTGCTAGATCGGTATCGGGAGTTCATGAGCAGTTCTTC
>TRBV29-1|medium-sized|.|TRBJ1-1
CSVETQDTEAFF
TGCAGCGTTGAGACCCAGGACACTGAAGCTTTCTTT
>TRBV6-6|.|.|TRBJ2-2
CASIDLANTGELFF
TGTGCCAGCATTGATCTAGCGAACACCGGGGAGCTGTTTTTT
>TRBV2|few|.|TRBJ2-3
CASSPRPPRGWGTDTQYF
TGTGCCAGCAGCCCCCGCCCCCCCAGGGGTTGGGGCACAGATACGCAGTATTTT
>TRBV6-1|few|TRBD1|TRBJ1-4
CASRSYTGGPTNEKLFF
TGTGCCAGCAGATCCTACACAGGGGGCCCAACTAATGAAAAACTGTTTTTT
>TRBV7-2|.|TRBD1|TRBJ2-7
CASSLEGQPGPYEQYF
TGTGCCAGCAGCTTAGAGGGACAGCCGGGCCCCTACGAGCAGTACTTC